Following are 28 T cell receptor beta chains from one sample sequenced in a study of T cell responses to AZD1222 COVID-19 vaccine. The assay was immunoSEQ multiplex PCR, and TCRdb's table has in-frame clones only and misses some. The sample includes about 100,000 clones, under 95% of them seen just once. Material: peripheral blood, obtained on day 0 of AZD1222 vaccination. These TCRs come from an adult in good health.

The genes are TRBV4-1 and TRBJ2-7; 7 bases line up with TRBD2. Looked up from germline, CDR1 is MGHRA and CDR2 is YSYEKL. Trimming took 4 bases from V and 6 from J; bases not matched to a gene: 12. There are 15 residues in the CDR3. Here the CDR3 DNA reads TGCGCCAGCAGCCTTACCGGGACTAACTTTGGCGAGCAGTACTTC. Translating it yields CASSLTGTNFGEQYF.

This rearrangement joins TRBV5-1 to TRBJ1-2, with D perhaps matching TRBD1 (6 bases). The V gene lost 4 bases and the J gene lost 4 bases, with 23 bases spanning the gap. Germline V gene data show CDR1 as SGHRS and CDR2 as YFSETQ. The CDR3 sequence is 17 residues long. The CDR3, as DNA: TGCGCCAGCAGCCAGGCCTCTACAGGGCATCGGGGCTATGGCTACACCTTC. Protein product: CASSQASTGHRGYGYTF.

This clone was observed once. This chain connects TRBV5-6 to TRBJ1-2, with 9 bases identical to TRBD1. This CDR3 spans 15 amino acids. The V and J ends lost 2 bases and 8 bases, in that order; junction bases with no gene match: 10. Germline values: CDR1 SGHDT, CDR2 YYEEEE. The chain's CDR3 is CASSFRPGTGRGYTF. CDR3 DNA sequence: TGTGCCAGCAGCTTTCGCCCCGGGACAGGGAGAGGCTACACCTTC. Supplemented by reference TRBV5-6 and TRBJ1-2, the full variable domain reads DAGVTQSPTHLIKTRGQQVTLRCSPKSGHDTVSWYQQALGQGPQFIFQYYEEEERQRGNFPDRFSGHQFPNYSSELNVNALLLGDSALYLCASSFRPGTGRGYTFGSGTRLTVV.

The V call is TRBV2, the J call TRBJ2-7; no reliable D call. Per germline, CDR1 SNHLY and CDR2 FYNNEI. V was shortened by 6 bases and J by 2 bases, with 11 bases between the two germline ends. The CDR3 has 13 amino acids. Here the CDR3 reads CASRSLRPYEQYF. The CDR3 nucleotides read TGTGCCAGCAGATCCCTCCGTCCCTACGAGCAGTACTTC.

The chain links TRBV5-1 to TRBJ1-6, with 10 bases that match TRBD1. Germline trimming cut 0 bases from V and 7 bases from J; bases unmatched to any gene: 7. The CDR3 covers 17 residues. Germline V CDR1 and CDR2: SGHRS, YFSETQ. CDR3 sequence reads: CASSLGAGQGMNSPLHF. The CDR3, as DNA: TGCGCCAGCAGCTTGGGTGCGGGACAGGGGATGAATTCACCCCTCCACTTT.

This chain connects TRBV19 to TRBJ1-4; 8 bases align to TRBD1. CDR1 and CDR2 from the germline V gene are LNHDA and SQIVND (reference sequence). The CDR3 runs to 13 residues. The trim removed 9 bases at V and 8 bases at J, leaving 8 bases unmatched. CDR3: CASNRGVMEKLFF. The CDR3 bases are TGTGCCAGCAACAGGGGGGTGATGGAAAAACTGTTTTTT.

The chain couples TRBV30 to TRBJ2-3, with 10 bases that match TRBD2. Losses at the gene ends were 2 bases for V and 11 bases for J; bases not matched to a gene: 13. This CDR3 is 15 amino acids long. CDR1 and CDR2 (germline): GTSNPN, SVGIG (reference sequence). CDR3 DNA: TGTGCCTGGAGTCTCGGGCTAGCGGGGGCCCATGGGCAGTATTTT. Its protein product is CAWSLGLAGAHGQYF.

This clone was seen a few times. The chain couples TRBV19 to TRBJ1-5, with D possibly being TRBD1 (6 bases). The CDR3 length is 14 residues. Germline V gene data show CDR1 as LNHDA and CDR2 as SQIVND (reference sequence). The V end lost 7 bases, the J end lost 3 bases, and 13 bases lay between the germline ends. In DNA, the CDR3 is TGTGCCAGTACCTATGGACAGTACAATCAGCCCCAGCATTTT. Its translation: CASTYGQYNQPQHF.

The V and J genes are TRBV5-6 and TRBJ2-7; 7 bases map to TRBD2. V was clipped by 5 bases and J by 1 base; unmatched bases: 12. The CDR3 runs to 16 residues. The germline CDR1 and CDR2 sequences are SGHDT and YYEEEE. This CDR3 reads CASRKAGRGESYEQYF. CDR3 nucleotides: TGTGCCAGCAGAAAGGCGGGTCGGGGGGAATCCTACGAGCAGTACTTC.

J is TRBJ1-3 and V is TRBV9; D call uncertain. The CDR3 runs 15 residues. The V end was cut by 0 bases, the J end by 1 base, with 8 bases between. Germline loops: CDR1 SGDLS, CDR2 YYNGEE. CDR3 DNA sequence: TGTGCCAGCAGCGTAGGAGGAACATCTGGAAACACCATATATTTT. It is translated as CASSVGGTSGNTIYF.

This chain uses TRBV14 with TRBJ1-2; possibly TRBD1 for D (5 bases). Germline V gene sequence: CDR1 SGHDN, CDR2 FVKESK. V lost 0 bases and J lost 2, with 19 bases in between. CDR3 length: 18 amino acids. CDR3 region: CASSQERDSFFKNYGYTF. The CDR3 nucleotides read TGTGCCAGCAGCCAAGAACGAGACAGTTTCTTTAAGAACTATGGCTACACCTTC. Filled out from reference TRBV14 and TRBJ1-2, the complete variable domain reads EAGVTQFPSHSVIEKGQTVTLRCDPISGHDNLYWYRRVMGKEIKFLLHFVKESKQDESGMPNNRFLAERTGGTYSTLKVQPAELEDSGVYFCASSQERDSFFKNYGYTFGSGTRLTVV.

V usage is TRBV2 and J usage is TRBJ1-1, with a tentative D call TRBD1 (5 bases). V was shortened by 7 bases and J by 0 bases, with 18 bases between the two germline ends. This CDR3 is 16 amino acids long. CDR1 SNHLY and CDR2 FYNNEI come from the germline V gene. The CDR3 DNA sequence: TGTGCCAGCAACCAGCGGGACCTAGTCCTGAACACTGAAGCTTTCTTT. It is translated as CASNQRDLVLNTEAFF.

The gene calls are TRBV4-1 and TRBJ2-3; D gene unclear. Deletions cut 2 bases from V and 2 bases from J, with 2 bases between. This CDR3 region has 12 residues. Germline CDR1 and CDR2: MGHRA and YSYEKL. CDR3 in amino acids: CASSQTTDTQYF. DNA for the CDR3: TGCGCCAGCAGCCAAACCACAGATACGCAGTATTTT.

The chain joins TRBV3-1 (or the pseudogene TRBV3-2) to TRBJ2-1; unclear D gene. The germline V gene has CDR1 LGHDT and CDR2 YNNKEL (reference sequence). This CDR3 has 13 amino acids. The V and J ends lost 0 bases and 9 bases respectively, with 9 bases between them. The CDR3 region is CASSQDVNGEQFF. CDR3 in DNA: TGTGCCAGCAGCCAAGACGTTAACGGTGAGCAGTTCTTC.

V gene TRBV5-1 combines with J gene TRBJ2-2, with D possibly TRBD1 on 5 matching bases. V lost 4 bases to trimming and J lost 0 bases, with 10 bases between them. This CDR3 spans 15 amino acids. Germline V gene lookup returns CDR1 SGHRS and CDR2 YFSETQ. This chain's CDR3 is CASSLTVANTGELFF. CDR3 DNA sequence: TGCGCCAGCAGCCTGACAGTGGCGAACACCGGGGAGCTGTTTTTT.

V gene TRBV29-1 combines with J gene TRBJ1-1; unclear D gene. The CDR3 contains 14 residues. Germline V lookup: CDR1 SQVTM, CDR2 ANQGSEA. The germline V and J ends were trimmed by 3 bases and 4 bases, with 15 bases remaining between them. The CDR3 region has the DNA TGCAGCGTTGATCGGACCGGGTTGAGCACTGAAGCTTTCTTT. This translates into CSVDRTGLSTEAFF.

The chain combines TRBV5-1 with TRBJ2-7; a possible D gene is TRBD2 (5 bases). The CDR3 covers 12 residues. The V and J ends lost 2 bases and 4 bases respectively, with 7 bases between them. The germline V gene encodes CDR1 SGHRS and CDR2 YFSETQ. The CDR3 DNA sequence: TGCGCCAGCAGCTTAACGGGGTACGAGCAGTACTTC. It encodes CASSLTGYEQYF.

This rearrangement joins TRBV29-1 to TRBJ1-2; D is unresolved. Germline CDR1 SQVTM, CDR2 ANQGSEA. This CDR3 spans 11 amino acids. Trimming stripped 6 bases from V and 4 bases from J, with 9 bases between. The CDR3 DNA reads as TGCAGCGTAGAGAGCGGCTATGGCTACACCTTC. This translates into CSVESGYGYTF.

The sample holds many counts of this clone. The CDR3 DNA sequence: TGTGCCAGCAGCCCCGGACTAGCGGGGGTCGCCTACTACGAGCAGTACTTC. Translation: CASSPGLAGVAYYEQYF. The chain employs TRBV5-6 and TRBJ2-7; 13 nucleotides align to TRBD2. V was clipped by 4 bases and J by 3 bases; unmatched bases: 10. Germline CDR1 and CDR2: SGHDT and YYEEEE. The length of the CDR3 is 17 residues.

This clone is a singleton in its sample. This chain connects TRBV7-8 to TRBJ2-2; unclear D gene. In germline, CDR1 is SGHVS, CDR2 FQNEAQ. The CDR3 length is 16 residues. Trimming took off 1 base at V and 1 base at J, with 10 bases between the two ends. CDR3 DNA: TGTGCCAGCAGCTTAGGATGGGGTGGGAACACCGGGGAGCTGTTTTTT. Amino acid sequence: CASSLGWGGNTGELFF.

The gene calls are TRBV7-8 and TRBJ1-5; D not certain. CDR1 is SGHVS, CDR2 FQNEAQ, per germline. The CDR3 is 13 amino acids. The germline V and J ends were trimmed by 7 bases and 0 bases, with 7 bases remaining between them. CDR3 DNA sequence: TGTGCCAGCAACGATCTTAGCAATCAGCCCCAGCATTTT. As protein: CASNDLSNQPQHF.

The chain employs TRBV11-3 and TRBJ2-5, with TRBD2 matching 8 bases. The CDR3 extends over 15 amino acids. The junction had 9 bases not matched to a gene; V was cut back by 6 bases and J by 3 bases. The germline V gene has CDR1 SGHNT and CDR2 YENEEA. This chain's CDR3 is CASSWRGLVEETQYF. CDR3 nucleotide sequence: TGTGCCAGCAGTTGGAGGGGACTAGTAGAAGAGACCCAGTACTTC.

V is TRBV3-1 (or the pseudogene TRBV3-2) and J is TRBJ1-5; 7 bases fit TRBD1. The CDR3 totals 15 residues. V was pared by 1 base and J by 4 bases, with 4 bases of the junction left unmatched. Germline assignment: CDR1 LGHDT and CDR2 YNNKEL (reference sequence). Here the CDR3 reads CASSQGTGANQPQHF. The CDR3 DNA follows: TGTGCCAGCAGCCAAGGGACAGGTGCTAATCAGCCCCAGCATTTT.

This clone was counted between two and nine times. The V call is TRBV7-2, the J call TRBJ1-3; D call uncertain. V lost 1 base, J lost 0 bases, and 13 bases lay in between. CDR1 and CDR2 (germline): SGHTA, FQGNSA. This CDR3 has 17 residues. CDR3 sequence: CASSLGPGVLSGNTIYF. In DNA, the CDR3 is TGTGCCAGCAGCTTAGGACCCGGGGTCCTCTCTGGAAACACCATATATTTT.

The chain recombines TRBV25-1 with TRBJ1-5; a weak D match, TRBD1 (5 bases). The germline V gene has CDR1 MGHDK and CDR2 SYGVNS. The CDR3 runs to 16 residues. The V and J ends lost 1 base and 3 bases respectively, with 13 bases between them. The CDR3 region has the DNA TGTGCCAGCAGTGAATTAGGGTCAGGGTTCAATCAGCCCCAGCATTTT. This gives the protein CASSELGSGFNQPQHF.

The CDR3 DNA is TGTGCCAGCAGCCAAGGTATAGGGTTGAGTAACGAGCAGTACTTC. It translates to CASSQGIGLSNEQYF. The J gene is TRBJ2-7, the V gene TRBV3-1 (or the pseudogene TRBV3-2); D uncertain. Germline V lookup: CDR1 LGHDT, CDR2 YNNKEL (reference sequence). This CDR3 is built from 15 residues. Trimming stripped 1 base from V and 5 bases from J, with 15 bases between.

The V call is TRBV2, the J call TRBJ1-1, with D perhaps TRBD1 (5 bases). CDR1 is SNHLY, CDR2 FYNNEI, per germline. Trimming removed 1 base from V and 11 bases from J, with 11 bases in between. The CDR3 length is 12 residues. The CDR3 nucleotides are TGTGCCAGCAGTGAAGGGGGCCTGGGCGCTTTCTTT. The encoded protein is CASSEGGLGAFF. Using reference TRBV2 and TRBJ1-1 for the parts outside the CDR3, the full variable domain is EPEVTQTPSHQVTQMGQEVILRCVPISNHLYFYWYRQILGQKVEFLVSFYNNEISEKSEIFDDQFSVERPDGSNFTLKIRSTKLEDSAMYFCASSEGGLGAFFGQGTRLTVV.

The rearrangement links TRBV30 to TRBJ1-6, with D perhaps TRBD1 (5 bases). The CDR3 sequence is 16 residues long. Per germline, CDR1 GTSNPN and CDR2 SVGIG (reference sequence). V was shortened by 2 bases and J by 8 bases, with 19 bases between the two germline ends. CDR3 nucleotides: TGTGCCTGGAGTCGGGCAGGGAGTATTGGTGATTCACCCCTCCACTTT. Encoded protein: CAWSRAGSIGDSPLHF.